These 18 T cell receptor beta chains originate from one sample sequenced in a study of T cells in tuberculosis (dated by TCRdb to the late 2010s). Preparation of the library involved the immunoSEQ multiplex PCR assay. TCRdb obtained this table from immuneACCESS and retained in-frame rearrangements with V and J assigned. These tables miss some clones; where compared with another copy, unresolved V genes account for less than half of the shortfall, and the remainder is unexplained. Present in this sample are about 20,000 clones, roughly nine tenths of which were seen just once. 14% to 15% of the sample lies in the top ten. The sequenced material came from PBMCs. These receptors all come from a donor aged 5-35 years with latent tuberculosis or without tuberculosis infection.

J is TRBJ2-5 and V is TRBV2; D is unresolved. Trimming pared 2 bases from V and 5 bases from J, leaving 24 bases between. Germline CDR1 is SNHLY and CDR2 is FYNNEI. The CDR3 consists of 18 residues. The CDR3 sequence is CASSENPAQARYRETQYF. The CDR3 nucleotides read TGTGCCAGCAGTGAAAACCCCGCCCAAGCCAGGTATAGGGAGACCCAGTACTTC. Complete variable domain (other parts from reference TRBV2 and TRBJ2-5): EPEVTQTPSHQVTQMGQEVILRCVPISNHLYFYWYRQILGQKVEFLVSFYNNEISEKSEIFDDQFSVERPDGSNFTLKIRSTKLEDSAMYFCASSENPAQARYRETQYFGPGTRLLVL.

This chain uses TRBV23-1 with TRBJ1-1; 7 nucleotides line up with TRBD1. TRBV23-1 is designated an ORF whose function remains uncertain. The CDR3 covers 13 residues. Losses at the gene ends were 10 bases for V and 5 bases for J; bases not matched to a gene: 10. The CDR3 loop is CATNRQGETEAFF. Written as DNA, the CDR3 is TGCGCCACAAACAGACAGGGTGAGACTGAAGCTTTCTTT.

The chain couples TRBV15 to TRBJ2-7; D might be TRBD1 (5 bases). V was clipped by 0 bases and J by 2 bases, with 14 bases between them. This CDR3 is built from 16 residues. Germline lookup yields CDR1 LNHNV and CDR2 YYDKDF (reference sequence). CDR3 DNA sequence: TGTGCCACCAGCAGAGACAATAGCCTGACAGCCTACGAGCAGTACTTC. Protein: CATSRDNSLTAYEQYF. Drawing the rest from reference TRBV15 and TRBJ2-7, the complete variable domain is DAMVIQNPRYQVTQFGKPVTLSCSQTLNHNVMYWYQQKSSQAPKLLFHYYDKDFNNEADTPDNFQSRRPNTSFCFLDIRSPGLGDTAMYLCATSRDNSLTAYEQYFGPGTRLTVT.

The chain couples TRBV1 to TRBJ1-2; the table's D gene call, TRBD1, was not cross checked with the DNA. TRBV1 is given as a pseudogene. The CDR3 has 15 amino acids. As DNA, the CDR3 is TGCACCAGCGGACCCATGACAGCTTCAAACTATGGCTACACCTTC. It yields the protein CTSGPMTASNYGYTF.

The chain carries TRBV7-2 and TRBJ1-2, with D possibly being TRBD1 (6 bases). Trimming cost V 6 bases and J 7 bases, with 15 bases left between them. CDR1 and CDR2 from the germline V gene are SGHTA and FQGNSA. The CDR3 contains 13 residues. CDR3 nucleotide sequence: TGTGCCAGCAGACTCTCGGGGGGGGCTGGCTACACCTTC. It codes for CASRLSGGAGYTF.

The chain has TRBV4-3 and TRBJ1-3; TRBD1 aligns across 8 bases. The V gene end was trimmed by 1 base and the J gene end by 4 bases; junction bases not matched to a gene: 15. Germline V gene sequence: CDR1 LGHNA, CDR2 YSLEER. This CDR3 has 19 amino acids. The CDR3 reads CASSQARRWQGASGNTIYF. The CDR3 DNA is TGCGCCAGCAGCCAAGCGAGGAGGTGGCAGGGGGCCTCAGGAAACACCATATATTTT.

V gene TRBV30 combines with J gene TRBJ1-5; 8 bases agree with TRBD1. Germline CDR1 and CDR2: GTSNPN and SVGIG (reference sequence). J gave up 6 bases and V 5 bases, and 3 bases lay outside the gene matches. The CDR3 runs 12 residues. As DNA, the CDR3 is TGTGCCTGGGGGACAGGTTTTCAGCCCCAGCATTTT. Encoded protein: CAWGTGFQPQHF.

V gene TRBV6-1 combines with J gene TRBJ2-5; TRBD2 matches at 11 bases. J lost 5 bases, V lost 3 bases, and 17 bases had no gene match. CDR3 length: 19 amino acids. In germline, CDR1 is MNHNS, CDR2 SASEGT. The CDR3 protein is CASSESPVASGGIRETQYF. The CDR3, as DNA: TGTGCCAGCAGTGAGAGCCCGGTGGCTAGCGGGGGGATCCGGGAGACCCAGTACTTC.

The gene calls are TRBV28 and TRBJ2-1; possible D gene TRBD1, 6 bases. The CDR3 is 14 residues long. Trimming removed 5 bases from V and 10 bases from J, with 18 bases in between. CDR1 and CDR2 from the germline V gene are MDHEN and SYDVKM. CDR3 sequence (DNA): TGTGCCAGCAGTCAGAAACGGGGACAATTCGAGCAGTTCTTC. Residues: CASSQKRGQFEQFF.

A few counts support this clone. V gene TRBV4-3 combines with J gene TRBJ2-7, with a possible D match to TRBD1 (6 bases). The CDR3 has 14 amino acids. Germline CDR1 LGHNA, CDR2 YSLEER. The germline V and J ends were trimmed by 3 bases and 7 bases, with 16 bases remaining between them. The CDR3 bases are TGCGCCAGCAGCCATGTGGGACAACAGACAGAGCAGTACTTC. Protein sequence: CASSHVGQQTEQYF.

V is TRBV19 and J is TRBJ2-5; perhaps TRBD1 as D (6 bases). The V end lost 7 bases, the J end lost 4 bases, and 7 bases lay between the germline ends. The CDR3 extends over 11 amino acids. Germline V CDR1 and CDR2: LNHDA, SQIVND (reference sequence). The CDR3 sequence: CASKQGETQYF. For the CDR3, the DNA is TGTGCCAGTAAACAGGGAGAGACCCAGTACTTC.

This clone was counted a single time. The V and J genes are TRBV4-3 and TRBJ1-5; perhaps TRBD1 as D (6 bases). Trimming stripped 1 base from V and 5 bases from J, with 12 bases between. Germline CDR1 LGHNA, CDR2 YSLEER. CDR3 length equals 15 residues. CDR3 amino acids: CASSQVRTAYQPQHF. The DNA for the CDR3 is TGCGCCAGCAGCCAAGTTCGGACAGCCTATCAGCCCCAGCATTTT.

CDR3 loop: CASSLSVAGGLNTGELFF. In DNA, the CDR3 is TGTGCCAGCAGCTTAAGTGTGGCGGGGGGACTGAACACCGGGGAGCTGTTTTTT. This sequence joins TRBV13 and TRBJ2-2, with 8 nucleotides matching TRBD2. The CDR3 runs to 18 residues. Per the germline V gene, CDR1 is PRHDT and CDR2 is FYEKMQ (reference sequence). Trimming at V came to 2 bases and at J to 1 base, leaving 9 bases not matched to a gene.

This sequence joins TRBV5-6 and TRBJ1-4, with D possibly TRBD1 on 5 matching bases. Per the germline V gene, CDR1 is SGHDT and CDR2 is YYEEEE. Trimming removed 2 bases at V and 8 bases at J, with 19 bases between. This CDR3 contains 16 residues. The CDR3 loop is CASSLIGAGRGEKLFF. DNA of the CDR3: TGTGCCAGCAGCTTAATAGGGGCGGGGCGAGGAGAAAAACTGTTTTTT.

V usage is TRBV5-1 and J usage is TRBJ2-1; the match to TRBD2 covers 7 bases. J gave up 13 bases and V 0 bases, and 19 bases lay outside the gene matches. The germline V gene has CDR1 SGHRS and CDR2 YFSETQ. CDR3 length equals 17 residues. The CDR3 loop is CASSLVELGLQARGQFF. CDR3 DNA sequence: TGCGCCAGCAGCTTGGTGGAGCTGGGACTACAGGCAAGAGGACAGTTCTTC.

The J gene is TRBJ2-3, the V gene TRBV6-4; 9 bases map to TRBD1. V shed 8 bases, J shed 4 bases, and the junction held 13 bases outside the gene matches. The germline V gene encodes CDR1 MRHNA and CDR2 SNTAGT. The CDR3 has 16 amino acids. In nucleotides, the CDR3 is TGTGCCAGCCCTACCCCCGGGACAGGGATTCCAGATACGCAGTATTTT. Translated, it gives CASPTPGTGIPDTQYF.

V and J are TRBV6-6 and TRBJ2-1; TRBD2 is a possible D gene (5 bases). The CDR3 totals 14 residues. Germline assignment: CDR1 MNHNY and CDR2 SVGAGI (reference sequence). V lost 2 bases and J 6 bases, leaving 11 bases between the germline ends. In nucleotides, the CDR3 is TGTGCCAGCAGTTACCAAGGAGGCGGCAATGAGCAGTTCTTC. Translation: CASSYQGGGNEQFF.

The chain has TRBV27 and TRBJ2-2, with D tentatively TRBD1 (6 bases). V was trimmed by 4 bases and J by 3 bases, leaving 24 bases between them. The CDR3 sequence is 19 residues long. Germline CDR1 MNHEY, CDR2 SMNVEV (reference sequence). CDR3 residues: CASSSSNHRVGSDTGELFF. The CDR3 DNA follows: TGTGCCAGCAGTTCCAGCAACCACAGGGTTGGTTCAGACACCGGGGAGCTGTTTTTT.